This record covers a single T cell receptor beta chain. No antigen is known for it. The CDR3 has 15 residues. From germline, CDR1 is ENHRY and CDR2 SYGVKD. V dropped 3 bases and J dropped 12 bases, with 18 bases sitting between them. This sample is drawn from a study of cytomegalovirus exposure and HLA in healthy donors. Vbeta (60) and Jbeta (13) primers were used in the PCR. Clones were sequenced by immunoSEQ multiplex PCR, and TCRdb holds only the in-frame ones, with some missing. Of 150,000 to 200,000 clones detected, over 70% appear once; the ten largest clones hold 9.5% to 10%. Study-wide points: Earlier findings revealed that most TCR beta V segments proved productive either about 87% or about 30% of the time. CMV serostatus stood as the only immune exposure information on hand.

This clonotype originated in a man aged 18 to 30 in good health and CMV-seropositive. The chain combines TRBV10-3 with TRBJ1-6, with D tentatively TRBD1 (5 bases). The sample taken for sequencing was PBMCs. CDR3 loop: CAISDLGTGIQPLHF. The CDR3 bases are TGTGCCATCAGTGACCTCGGGACTGGAATTCAACCCCTCCACTTT.